This TCR beta chain emerged from a study of T cells in Graves' hyperthyroidism and ophthalmopathy. Study overall: Peripheral blood was obtained at initial diagnosis, preceding any treatment.

V gave up 0 bases and J gave up 5 bases, with 14 bases separating them. Germline V gene lookup returns CDR1 GTSNPN and CDR2 SVGIG (reference sequence). The CDR3 length is 14 residues. As regards this clonotype: Its antigen is not known.

Amplification yielded TCR beta CDR3 regions, with RNA transcripts as the source. The HTBI primer set was used in a first-round RT-PCR of the TCR CDR3. TCRdb reanalysed the multiplex PCR reads using MiXCR and keeps one entry per CDR3 protein. This repertoire shows nearly 600,000 distinct CDR3 sequences, 11% to 15% found once; its top ten account for roughly 6.9%. Study-level findings and limits: It was a median approximately 6 months before onset that the model predicted ophthalmopathy. Ophthalmopathy and stable hyperthyroidism were told apart by a 13 V-J model.

This clonotype originated in a woman under 30 with Graves' ophthalmopathy. The sample comprised blood. The rearrangement uses TRBV30 and TRBJ2-7; no clear D gene. CDR3 nucleotides: TGTGCCTGGAGTGTAATCCTAGGAACGGACGAGCAGTACTTC. Translating gives CAWSVILGTDEQYF. The variable domain in full, with the rest retrieved from reference TRBV30 and TRBJ2-7, is SQTIHQWPATLVQPVGSPLSLECTVEGTSNPNLYWYRQAAGRGLQLLFYSVGIGQISSEVPQNLSASRPQDRQFILSSKKLLLSDSGFYLCAWSVILGTDEQYFGPGTRLTVT.